Each of the 9 T cell receptor beta chains below was sequenced from the same sample in a study of shared clonotypes between healthy human individuals. Here immunoSEQ multiplex PCR was the method, and the copy in TCRdb shows in-frame clones only, minus some. The sample lists roughly 500,000 clones, less than 96% occurring once. Specimen: naive CD4+ T cells sorted from blood. The sample's subset: CD45RA+ positively selected. The receptors shown here come from a woman younger than 45 in good health.

The chain uses TRBV27 and TRBJ2-7; D possibly corresponds to TRBD1 (5 bases). The CDR3 runs to 15 residues. In germline, CDR1 is MNHEY, CDR2 SMNVEV (reference sequence). Trimming stripped 6 bases from V and 2 bases from J, with 17 bases between. The CDR3, as DNA: TGTGCCAGCAGACCCGACAGCCGTTCAACCTACGAGCAGTACTTC. Encoded protein: CASRPDSRSTYEQYF.

The gene calls are TRBV4-1 and TRBJ2-5, with 11 bases identical to TRBD2. Germline V CDR1 and CDR2: MGHRA, YSYEKL. This CDR3 region has 17 residues. V shed 0 bases and J 0 bases; nucleotides not matched to a gene: 3. CDR3 amino acids: CASSQELAGAYQETQYF. DNA for the CDR3: TGCGCCAGCAGCCAAGAACTAGCGGGGGCGTACCAAGAGACCCAGTACTTC.

V and J are TRBV6-6 and TRBJ1-2; D ambiguous. V was pared by 5 bases and J by 1 base, with 8 bases between. CDR3 length equals 13 residues. Germline lookup yields CDR1 MNHNY and CDR2 SVGAGI (reference sequence). The DNA of the CDR3 is TGTGCCAGCAGTGATTACAGTAACTATGGCTACACCTTC. This sequence encodes CASSDYSNYGYTF.

The CDR3 DNA reads as TGTGCCAGCAGCGCTAGCGAGAGCTCCTACAATGAGCAGTTCTTC. Protein: CASSASESSYNEQFF. The V call is TRBV9, the J call TRBJ2-1, with D possibly matching TRBD2 (6 bases). From germline, CDR1 is SGDLS and CDR2 YYNGEE. V lost 3 bases and J lost 0, with 10 bases in between. The CDR3 runs 15 residues.

V and J are TRBV11-2 and TRBJ2-2, with D perhaps matching TRBD1 (5 bases). The CDR3 consists of 14 residues. Trimming took 3 bases from V and 6 from J, leaving 11 bases between them. Germline-derived CDR1 and CDR2 are SGHAT and FQNNGV. The CDR3 is CASSFRAGAGELFF. The DNA of the CDR3 is TGTGCCAGCAGCTTCAGGGCCGGAGCCGGGGAGCTGTTTTTT.

The V and J genes are TRBV7-2 and TRBJ2-7; 7 nucleotides agree with TRBD2. V shed 5 bases and J 4 bases; nucleotides not matched to a gene: 5. From germline, CDR1 is SGHTA and CDR2 FQGNSA. CDR3 size: 13 residues. CDR3 amino acids: CASSPTGGYEQYF. The DNA for the CDR3 is TGTGCCAGCAGCCCAACGGGAGGATACGAGCAGTACTTC.

The V and J genes are TRBV9 and TRBJ2-1; the match to TRBD2 covers 9 bases. The CDR3 runs to 15 residues. V lost 1 base, J lost 7 bases, and 6 bases stayed unmatched. Germline V gene data show CDR1 as SGDLS and CDR2 as YYNGEE. CDR3 residues: CASSVYPLAGNEQFF. CDR3 sequence (DNA): TGTGCCAGCAGCGTATACCCCCTAGCGGGGAATGAGCAGTTCTTC.

CDR3 region: CAINPGTSGPQGAYEQYF. CDR3 in DNA: TGTGCCATCAACCCCGGGACTAGCGGGCCCCAGGGCGCGTACGAGCAGTACTTC. The chain employs TRBV10-3 and TRBJ2-7; 12 bases align to TRBD2. The CDR3 consists of 18 residues. Germline V gives CDR1 ENHRY, CDR2 SYGVKD. V shed 7 bases and J 4 bases; nucleotides not matched to a gene: 17.

The chain is built from TRBV4-1 and TRBJ1-2; 10 bases are shared with TRBD1. This CDR3 region has 13 residues. V lost 3 bases to trimming and J lost 5 bases; unmatched junction nucleotides: 0. Per germline, CDR1 MGHRA and CDR2 YSYEKL. The CDR3 region has the DNA TGCGCCAGCAGCCAGGACAGGGGGTATGGCTACACCTTC. It encodes CASSQDRGYGYTF.